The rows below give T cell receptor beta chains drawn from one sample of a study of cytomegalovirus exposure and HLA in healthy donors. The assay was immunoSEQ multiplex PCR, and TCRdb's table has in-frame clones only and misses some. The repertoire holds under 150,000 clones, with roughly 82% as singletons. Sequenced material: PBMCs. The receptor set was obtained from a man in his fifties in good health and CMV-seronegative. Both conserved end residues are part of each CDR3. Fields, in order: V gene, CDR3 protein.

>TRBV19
CAVAGTPYNSPLHF
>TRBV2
CASSVDRYTEAFF
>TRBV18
CASSPPGNPGYTF
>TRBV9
CASSVGGGEAFF
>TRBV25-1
CASSEDRGSYEQYF
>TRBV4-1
CASSQDERNEKLFF
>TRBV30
CAWSPRGLAGVQYF
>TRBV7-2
CASSSDREQETQYF
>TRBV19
CASSIGTGSSYEQYF
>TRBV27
CASSSSGTNTGELFF
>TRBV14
CASSQACPNSTFRVGAGYNSPLHF
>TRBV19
CASSVTGSSYNEQFF
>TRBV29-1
CSASLATDTQYF
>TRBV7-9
CASSLQGGYGYTF
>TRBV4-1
CASSQELRQGAPQRETQYF
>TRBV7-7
CASSFDRNTGELFF
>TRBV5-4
CASSVQGRARNTIYF
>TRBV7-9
CASSLSENTYRDDYGYTF
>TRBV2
CASSLGTSGQETQYF
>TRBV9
CASSPRLAGASETQYF
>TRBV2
CASSRQHNEKLFF
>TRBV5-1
CASSRTSGGAYNEQFF
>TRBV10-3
CAISSSAGAGGYEQYF
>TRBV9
CASSVGDGGLYEQYF
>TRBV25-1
CASSVQQGREKLFF
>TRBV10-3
CAISGAGGLMYEQYF
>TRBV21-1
CASSTPTGVNQPQHF
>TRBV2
CASSDWGLGNSPLHF
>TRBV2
CASSGQGKGQPQHF
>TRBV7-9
CASSLPGDSALYEQYF
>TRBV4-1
CASSQEGGGLRTGELFF
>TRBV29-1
CSVETGTSSYEQYF
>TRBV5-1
CASSLGSGQGARGNTIYF
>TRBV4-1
CASSPGTGVYEQFF
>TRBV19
CASSILRTGDYGYTF
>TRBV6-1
CASSLTGGGYEQYF
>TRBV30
CALYRGYGYTF
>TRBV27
CASSSAGAYGYTF
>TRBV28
CASSFGTYEQYF
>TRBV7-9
CASSDIGTSGGGGTDTQYF
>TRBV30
CAWRGGFFGPLHF
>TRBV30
CAWSARGFNEKLFF
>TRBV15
CATSRRSGRGSDTQYF
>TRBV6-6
CASTSYLDQPQHF
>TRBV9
CASSPLDRAYEQYF
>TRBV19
CASSIIAQNEQFF
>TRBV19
CASSPLPGGMNTEAFF
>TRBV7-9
CASSFGTDNDINYGYTF
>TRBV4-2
CASSRRPGEQFF
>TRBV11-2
CASSLGGTGPAGNTIYF